This T cell receptor (beta chain) comes out of a study of blood T cell repertoires in COVID-19. Study details: Spain, Italy and the United States supplied samples that represented acute and convalescent COVID-19. PBMCs, B-cell-depleted T cells, or T cells were the source of the cDNA or gDNA that made up the material.

Per the original methods: For nucleated cells, counts were estimated from reference gene primer amplification. The protocol was immunoSEQ multiplex PCR, while the TCRdb copy is restricted to in-frame clones and leaves out a portion. D and trimming come from the DNA, and the V and J calls and clone size come from that table. Of approximately 120,000 clones listed, 84% were seen once; the top ten hold roughly 7.9%. Comments on this clone: The same CDR3 also results from other DNA sequences found in this sample.

This sequence originates from an elderly woman with active or convalescent COVID-19. The material sequenced was peripheral blood.

CDR3 loop: CASSESGTLKETQYF. The CDR3 DNA follows: TGCGCCAGCAGTGAGTCCGGGACTCTGAAAGAGACCCAGTACTTC. The chain couples TRBV10-2 to TRBJ2-5; a possible D gene is TRBD2 (6 bases). V lost 0 bases, J lost 3 bases, and 11 bases lay in between. Germline V CDR1 and CDR2: WSHSY, SAAADI. This CDR3 is built from 15 residues.